The next 11 T cell receptor beta chains were all read from a single sample in a study of response to subunit inactivated influenza vaccine (dated by TCRdb to 2017 to 2018). Library construction relied on RT-PCR. TCRdb shows the sequencer as Illumina HiSeq 2500. TCRdb cleaned the public reads at Q25 with fastp, built clones with MiXCR and kept in-frame beta chains. Rows with one shared CDR3 protein collapse into an entry with the most common genes and DNA. The sample profile shows just over 300,000 distinct CDR3 sequences; just over 20% of them were found once. The ten largest clonotypes hold about 9.4% of the sample. This material consisted of PBMCs from blood, taken approximately 22 months after vaccination. The origin of the receptors is a man aged 45-69 years who received an inactivated influenza vaccine. Donor details come from another sample of the same person, matched by shared clones.

This clonotype was detected only a few times. Here the CDR3 DNA reads TGTGCCAGTAGTATAGAGCCCGACTCCTACAATGAGCAGTTCTTC. Its translation: CASSIEPDSYNEQFF. The chain combines TRBV19 with TRBJ2-1; D unresolved. Trimming shortened V by 0 bases and J by 0 bases, and 6 bases separated the two germline ends. Germline V gives CDR1 LNHDA, CDR2 SQIVND (reference sequence). The CDR3 contains 15 residues.

This clonotype occurred a few times. Sequence at one end of the junction differs from germline and may be a read error. J is TRBJ2-1 and V is TRBV10-3; TRBD2 matches at 10 bases. The CDR3 is made up of 16 amino acids. Germline values: CDR1 ENHRY, CDR2 SYGVKD. The CDR3 spells CAIGDRPSGGLDEQFF. In DNA form, the CDR3 reads TGTGCCATCGGTGATCGACCTAGCGGGGGTCTGGATGAGCAGTTCTTC.

This clonotype occurred a few times. The V gene is TRBV27, the J gene TRBJ2-2, with TRBD1 as a possible D gene (6 bases). V gave up 8 bases and J gave up 0 bases, with 7 bases separating them. CDR1 is MNHEY, CDR2 SMNVEV, per germline (reference sequence). This CDR3 region has 13 residues. The CDR3 region is CASGTSNTGELFF. Here the CDR3 DNA reads TGTGCCAGCGGGACATCGAACACCGGGGAGCTGTTTTTT.

This clonotype was seen just once. This CDR3 reads CASSPMVAVNTEAFF. In DNA, the CDR3 is TGTGCCAGCAGCCCCATGGTGGCCGTGAACACTGAAGCTTTCTTT. The chain recombines TRBV5-5 with TRBJ1-1; D remains ambiguous. With 4 bases removed from V and 0 bases from J, the gap between germline ends came to 13 bases. Germline CDR1 reads SGHKS; CDR2 reads YYEKEE (reference sequence). This CDR3 spans 15 amino acids.

This clonotype was detected a few times. The CDR3 sequence is CASSLAGGYTF. The CDR3 bases are TGTGCCAGCAGTTTAGCGGGGGGCTACACCTTC. This rearrangement joins TRBV12-3 or TRBV12-4 to TRBJ1-2; no clear D. Trimming took off 0 bases at V and 8 bases at J, with 4 bases between the two ends. This CDR3 has 11 residues.

This clonotype was detected ten times or more. This chain joins TRBV20-1 and TRBJ1-6; the match to TRBD1 covers 8 bases. Unmatched junction bases numbered 1, after V lost 3 bases and J lost 9 bases. This CDR3 is built from 12 residues. Germline V gives CDR1 DFQATT, CDR2 SNEGSKA (reference sequence). The CDR3 region is CSASDRGSPLHF. In DNA, the CDR3 is TGCAGTGCTAGTGACAGGGGTTCACCCCTCCACTTT.

The chain has TRBV7-2 and TRBJ2-3; 8 bases are a match to TRBD2. Germline V gene sequence: CDR1 SGHTA, CDR2 FQGNSA. The CDR3 sequence is 15 residues long. V lost 5 bases, J lost 4 bases, and 8 bases stayed unmatched. CDR3 nucleotide sequence: TGTGCCAGCAGCCGTAGCGGGGTGTCTGCAGATACGCAGTATTTT. Its protein is CASSRSGVSADTQYF.

This chain joins TRBV5-1 and TRBJ1-6; D perhaps matches TRBD1 (5 bases). The CDR3 loop spans 16 amino acids. Deletions cut 0 bases from V and 7 bases from J, with 14 bases between. Germline values: CDR1 SGHRS, CDR2 YFSETQ. The DNA for the CDR3 is TGCGCCAGCAGCTTGGATGTAGCAGGGAGCAATTCACCCCTCCACTTT. Its translation is CASSLDVAGSNSPLHF. The entire variable domain, with the rest obtained from reference TRBV5-1 and TRBJ1-6, is as follows: KAGVTQTPRYLIKTRGQQVTLSCSPISGHRSVSWYQQTPGQGLQFLFEYFSETQRNKGNFPGRFSGRQFSNSRSEMNVSTLELGDSALYLCASSLDVAGSNSPLHFGNGTRLTVT.

This clonotype appeared a few times. V usage is TRBV21-1 and J usage is TRBJ2-1; TRBD1, the table's D call, lacks a check against the DNA. TRBV21-1 is labeled a pseudogene. The CDR3 spans 17 residues. CDR3 sequence: CASSTRTDRDSYNEQFF. The DNA of the CDR3 is TGTGCCAGCAGCACCAGGACGGACAGGGACTCCTACAATGAGCAGTTCTTC.

This chain uses TRBV11-2 with TRBJ2-1; D is possibly TRBD1 (5 bases). Per germline, CDR1 SGHAT and CDR2 FQNNGV. The CDR3 loop spans 17 amino acids. V gave up 0 bases and J gave up 6 bases, with 18 bases separating them. CDR3 loop: CASSLETAISMSNEQFF. CDR3 nucleotides: TGTGCCAGCAGCTTAGAGACAGCTATCTCGATGAGCAATGAGCAGTTCTTC.

This clonotype was counted a few times. The chain carries TRBV29-1 and TRBJ2-5, with TRBD2 matching 12 bases. This CDR3 comprises 14 residues. The germline gives CDR1 SQVTM, CDR2 ANQGSEA. J lost 5 bases, V lost 6 bases, and 7 bases had no gene match. CDR3 protein: CSVTRLAGAETQYF. The DNA of the CDR3 is TGCAGCGTGACCCGACTAGCGGGAGCGGAGACCCAGTACTTC.